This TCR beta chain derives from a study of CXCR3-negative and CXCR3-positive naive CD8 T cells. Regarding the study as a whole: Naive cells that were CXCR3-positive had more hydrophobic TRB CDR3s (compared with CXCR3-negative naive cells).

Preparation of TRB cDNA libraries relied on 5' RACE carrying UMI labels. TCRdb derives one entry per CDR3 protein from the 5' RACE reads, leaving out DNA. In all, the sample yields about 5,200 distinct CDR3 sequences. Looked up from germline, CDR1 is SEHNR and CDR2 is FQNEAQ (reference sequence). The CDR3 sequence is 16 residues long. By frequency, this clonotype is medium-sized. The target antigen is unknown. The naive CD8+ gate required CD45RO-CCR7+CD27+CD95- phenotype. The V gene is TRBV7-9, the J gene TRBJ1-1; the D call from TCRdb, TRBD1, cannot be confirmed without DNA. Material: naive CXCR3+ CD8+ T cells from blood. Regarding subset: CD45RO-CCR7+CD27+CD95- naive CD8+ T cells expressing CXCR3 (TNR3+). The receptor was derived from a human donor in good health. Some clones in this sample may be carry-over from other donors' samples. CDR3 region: CASSSGQKSFNTEAFF.